This T cell receptor beta chain was captured in a study of blood T cell repertoires in COVID-19. Study information: The cDNA or gDNA used as material had been derived from T cells, B-cell-depleted T cells, or PBMCs.

Germline CDR1 MNHEY, CDR2 SMNVEV (reference sequence). The V gene lost 4 bases and the J gene lost 9 bases, with 13 bases spanning the gap. The CDR3 length is 13 residues. As handled by the study authors: For nucleated cells, counts were estimated from reference gene primer amplification. The data were produced by immunoSEQ multiplex PCR, yet TCRdb's version contains in-frame clones alone and is incomplete. V, J and clone size were drawn from that table, and D and trimming were deduced from the DNA. Here the sample spans fewer than 200,000 clones, about 90% being singletons. Input material: PBMCs or T cells enriched from blood (not recorded which). This TCR was sampled from a human donor with acute COVID-19. The donor label of this sample is uncertain. The chain has TRBV27 and TRBJ2-1, with D maybe TRBD2 (6 bases). CDR3 DNA sequence: TGTGCCAGCAGTTCGAGGGCGGGGCTTGAGCAGTTCTTC. This sequence encodes CASSSRAGLEQFF.